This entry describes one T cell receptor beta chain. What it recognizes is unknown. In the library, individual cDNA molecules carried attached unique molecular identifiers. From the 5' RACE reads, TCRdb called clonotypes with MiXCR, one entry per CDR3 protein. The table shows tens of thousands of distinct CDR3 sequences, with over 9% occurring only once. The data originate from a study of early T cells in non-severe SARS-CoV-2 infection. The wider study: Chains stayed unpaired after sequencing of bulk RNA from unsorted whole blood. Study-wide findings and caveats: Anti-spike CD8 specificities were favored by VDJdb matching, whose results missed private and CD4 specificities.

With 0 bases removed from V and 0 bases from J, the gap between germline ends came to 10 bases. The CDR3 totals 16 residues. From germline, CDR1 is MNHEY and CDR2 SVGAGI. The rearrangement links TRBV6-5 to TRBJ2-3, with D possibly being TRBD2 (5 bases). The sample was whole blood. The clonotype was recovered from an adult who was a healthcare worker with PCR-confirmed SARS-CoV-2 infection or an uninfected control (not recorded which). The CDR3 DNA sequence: TGTGCCAGCAGTTACTCCACGGGAATAAGCACAGATACGCAGTATTTT. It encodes CASSYSTGISTDTQYF.